Below, 28 T cell receptor beta chains from the same sample are listed, as sequenced in a study of response to subunit inactivated influenza vaccine. MiXCR, run by TCRdb on the RT-PCR reads, gives a single entry per CDR3 protein. This table has hundreds of thousands of distinct CDR3 sequences, 11% to 15% appearing once. The input for sequencing was PBMCs from blood, taken approximately 15 days before vaccination. The receptors originated from a man aged 45 to 65 who received an inactivated influenza vaccine.

This clonotype was seen only a few times. This sequence joins TRBV2 and TRBJ1-2, with 7 bases that match TRBD1. The trim removed 6 bases at V and 3 bases at J, leaving 4 bases unmatched. The CDR3 runs to 13 residues. Germline CDR1 SNHLY, CDR2 FYNNEI. The CDR3 loop is CASRGDRDYGYTF. The DNA for the CDR3 is TGTGCCAGCAGAGGAGACAGGGACTATGGCTACACCTTC.

The chain uses TRBV4-2 and TRBJ1-2, with TRBD1 matching 8 bases. Germline V lookup: CDR1 LGHNA, CDR2 YNFKEQ. CDR3 size: 15 residues. After removal of 1 base from V and 7 bases from J, the junction contained 8 bases not matched to a gene. The CDR3 DNA reads as TGTGCCAGCAGCCAAGTTTTGGACAGGGTTTCTGGCTACACCTTC. This translates into CASSQVLDRVSGYTF.

The chain joins TRBV6-5 to TRBJ2-3, with a tentative D call TRBD1 (6 bases). Germline CDR1 MNHEY, CDR2 SVGAGI. The CDR3 spans 14 residues. V dropped 2 bases and J dropped 4 bases, with 10 bases sitting between them. In DNA, the CDR3 is TGTGCCAGCAGTTACGACAGGAGGTCAGATACGCAGTATTTT. It encodes CASSYDRRSDTQYF.

This clonotype was recorded a few times. The chain joins TRBV5-1 to TRBJ2-2; the match to TRBD1 covers 8 bases. This CDR3 region has 15 residues. CDR1 is SGHRS and CDR2 is YFSETQ in the germline V gene. Trimming cost V 2 bases and J 4 bases; bases outside gene matches: 4. The CDR3 DNA sequence: TGCGCCAGCAGCTTTAGGACAGGGAGCACCGGGGAGCTGTTTTTT. Translating gives CASSFRTGSTGELFF.

This clonotype was found many times. V and J are TRBV29-1 and TRBJ2-7, with D possibly TRBD2 on 6 matching bases. The V end lost 0 bases, the J end lost 12 bases, and 15 bases lay between the germline ends. Germline assignment: CDR1 SQVTM and CDR2 ANQGSEA. The CDR3 has 12 amino acids. This CDR3 reads CSVEDGGAVPYF. The CDR3 DNA sequence: TGCAGCGTTGAAGATGGAGGGGCCGTACCGTACTTC.

In its sample, this clonotype was seen a few times. V gene TRBV9 combines with J gene TRBJ2-2, with TRBD2 matching 7 bases. CDR3 length: 15 residues. V gave up 2 bases and J gave up 1 base; unmatched junction bases: 2. CDR1 and CDR2 from the germline V gene are SGDLS and YYNGEE. The CDR3 reads CASSVGTMNTGELFF. The CDR3 DNA reads as TGTGCCAGCAGCGTGGGGACTATGAACACCGGGGAGCTGTTTTTT.

Many counts were recorded for this clonotype. The chain employs TRBV7-2 and TRBJ2-7; 12 bases align to TRBD2. The CDR3 totals 16 residues. Germline V gene lookup returns CDR1 SGHTA and CDR2 FQGNSA. V dropped 5 bases and J dropped 4; count of bases not matched to a gene: 9. The CDR3 nucleotides read TGTGCCAGCAGCCCATATCTAGCGGGAGGGCCTTACGAGCAGTACTTC. This sequence encodes CASSPYLAGGPYEQYF. The full variable domain, in which reference TRBV7-2 and TRBJ2-7 provide the parts outside the CDR3, is GAGVSQSPSNKVTEKGKDVELRCDPISGHTALYWYRQSLGQGLEFLIYFQGNSAPDKSGLPSDRFSAERTGGSVSTLTIQRTQQEDSAVYLCASSPYLAGGPYEQYFGPGTRLTVT.

This clonotype has more than one count but fewer than ten. The V gene is TRBV4-2, the J gene TRBJ1-1; D possibly corresponds to TRBD1 (5 bases). Trimming shortened V by 0 bases and J by 10 bases, and 12 bases separated the two germline ends. The germline V gene has CDR1 LGHNA and CDR2 YNFKEQ. This CDR3 comprises 13 residues. CDR3 amino acids: CASSQDREIVAFF. DNA for the CDR3: TGTGCCAGCAGCCAAGACAGGGAAATTGTAGCTTTCTTT.

The V gene is TRBV27, the J gene TRBJ2-5; TRBD2 might be the D (5 bases). Trimming removed 0 bases from V and 1 base from J, with 9 bases in between. Germline values: CDR1 MNHEY, CDR2 SMNVEV (reference sequence). The CDR3 has 15 residues. CDR3 loop: CASSLSTGFQETQYF. CDR3 nucleotides: TGTGCCAGCAGTTTATCGACGGGGTTCCAAGAGACCCAGTACTTC.

This clonotype was recorded at least ten times. J is TRBJ2-3 and V is TRBV5-1; TRBD2 matches at 9 bases. The CDR3 length is 15 residues. Germline CDR1 and CDR2: SGHRS and YFSETQ. The V segment lost 4 bases and the J segment 1 base; nucleotides outside the gene matches: 4. DNA for the CDR3: TGCGCCAGCAGCCCCGAGCGGGGGGGCACAGATACGCAGTATTTT. Amino acid sequence: CASSPERGGTDTQYF.

The chain couples TRBV20-1 to TRBJ1-4; no clear D gene. V was trimmed by 6 bases and J by 13 bases, leaving 12 bases between them. This CDR3 is built from 10 residues. Per germline, CDR1 DFQATT and CDR2 SNEGSKA (reference sequence). DNA of the CDR3: TGCAGTGCCAGCCGAGAGTTACTGTTTTTT. Its translation: CSASRELLFF.

This chain joins TRBV20-1 and TRBJ2-4; D tentatively fits TRBD1 or TRBD2 (5 bases each). Germline V gene data show CDR1 as DFQATT and CDR2 as SNEGSKA (reference sequence). V was shortened by 2 bases and J by 9 bases, with 20 bases between the two germline ends. CDR3 length equals 15 residues. The CDR3 bases are TGCAGTGCTAGATCCGGGGCGACCCTTGGGGGCATTCAGTACTTC. It specifies CSARSGATLGGIQYF.

The sample holds many counts of this clonotype. This chain's CDR3 is CASSSQTGWDTGELFF. In DNA form, the CDR3 reads TGTGCCAGCAGCTCGCAGACAGGGTGGGACACCGGGGAGCTGTTTTTT. The rearrangement links TRBV7-2 to TRBJ2-2; TRBD1 matches at 7 bases. The V gene's germline CDR1 is SGHTA and CDR2 FQGNSA. The CDR3 loop spans 16 amino acids. With V trimmed by 4 bases and J by 3 bases, 8 bases remained unmatched.

This clonotype was seen repeatedly, ten times or more. The chain links TRBV29-1 to TRBJ2-1, with no clear D. V lost 3 bases to trimming and J lost 3 bases, with 9 bases between them. Germline assignment: CDR1 SQVTM and CDR2 ANQGSEA. This CDR3 comprises 13 residues. The CDR3 reads CSVDKRSYNEQFF. The CDR3, as DNA: TGCAGCGTTGATAAACGGAGCTACAATGAGCAGTTCTTC.

This clonotype was seen many times. The CDR3 loop is CASSYDIASYNEQFF. The CDR3 DNA sequence: TGTGCCAGTAGTTACGACATAGCCTCCTACAATGAGCAGTTCTTC. The V and J genes are TRBV19 and TRBJ2-1; no firm D call. Germline V gives CDR1 LNHDA, CDR2 SQIVND (reference sequence). V lost 5 bases to trimming and J lost 0 bases, with 11 bases between them. The length of the CDR3 is 15 residues.

This clonotype appeared many times. This chain links TRBV28 with TRBJ2-2, with TRBD2 as a possible D gene (5 bases). Between the trimmed V and J ends, which lost 4 bases and 0 bases, there was a span of 12 bases. The germline CDR1 and CDR2 sequences are MDHEN and SYDVKM. The CDR3 loop spans 16 amino acids. The CDR3 nucleotides are TGTGCCAGCAGTTATATAAGCGGTTCGAACACCGGGGAGCTGTTTTTT. Protein product: CASSYISGSNTGELFF.

This clonotype was found a few times. The rearrangement uses TRBV7-9 and TRBJ2-7; no firm D call. V dropped 1 base and J dropped 0 bases, with 10 bases sitting between them. Germline V CDR1 and CDR2: SEHNR, FQNEAQ (reference sequence). The CDR3 length is 15 residues. This CDR3 reads CASSLVTRSSYEQYF. For the CDR3, the DNA is TGTGCCAGCAGCTTAGTAACCAGATCCTCCTACGAGCAGTACTTC.

The V gene is TRBV11-2, the J gene TRBJ2-2, with TRBD2 as a possible D gene (6 bases). V lost 10 bases to trimming and J lost 0 bases, with 15 bases between them. The germline V gene encodes CDR1 SGHAT and CDR2 FQNNGV. This CDR3 spans 15 amino acids. The CDR3 DNA reads TGTGCCACCCCGTTTCGCGGGGCGAACACCGGGGAGCTGTTTTTT. Residues: CATPFRGANTGELFF. Supplemented by reference TRBV11-2 and TRBJ2-2, the full variable domain reads EAGVAQSPRYKIIEKRQSVAFWCNPISGHATLYWYQQILGQGPKLLIQFQNNGVVDDSQLPKDRFSAERLKGVDSTLKIQPAKLEDSAVYLCATPFRGANTGELFFGEGSRLTVL.

This clonotype has a handful of counts. The rearrangement links TRBV7-2 to TRBJ2-7, with D possibly matching TRBD2 (6 bases). V lost 1 base to trimming and J lost 3 bases, with 13 bases between them. This CDR3 has 15 amino acids. Germline CDR1 reads SGHTA; CDR2 reads FQGNSA. CDR3 region: CASSLVGGINYEQYF. The CDR3 DNA is TGTGCCAGCAGCTTAGTGGGGGGTATAAACTACGAGCAGTACTTC.

This clonotype was counted ten times or more. This chain connects TRBV7-9 to TRBJ2-4; D possibly corresponds to TRBD1 (6 bases). Germline CDR1 SEHNR, CDR2 FQNEAQ (reference sequence). There are 17 residues in the CDR3. Trimming took off 5 bases at V and 3 bases at J, with 20 bases between the two ends. CDR3 nucleotides: TGTGCCAGCAGCCCTTACATTACCGGGACAAGCAAAAACATTCAGTACTTC. As protein: CASSPYITGTSKNIQYF.

The chain is built from TRBV11-2 and TRBJ2-7; 8 nucleotides align to TRBD2. CDR3 length: 14 residues. The junction had 8 bases not matched to a gene; V was cut back by 5 bases and J by 5 bases. CDR1 and CDR2 from the germline V gene are SGHAT and FQNNGV. CDR3 in amino acids: CASSPGGYIHEQYF. Written as DNA, the CDR3 is TGTGCCAGCAGCCCGGGGGGGTACATCCACGAGCAGTACTTC. Looking up the rest from reference TRBV11-2 and TRBJ2-7 gives the full variable domain: EAGVAQSPRYKIIEKRQSVAFWCNPISGHATLYWYQQILGQGPKLLIQFQNNGVVDDSQLPKDRFSAERLKGVDSTLKIQPAKLEDSAVYLCASSPGGYIHEQYFGPGTRLTVT.

V is TRBV10-3 and J is TRBJ2-2; D gene ambiguous. The CDR3 runs 12 residues. The germline V gene has CDR1 ENHRY and CDR2 SYGVKD. The CDR3 coding sequence is TGTGGGTACGGCGCGAACACCGGGGAGCTGTTTTTT. Its translation: CGYGANTGELFF.

This clonotype was counted between two and nine times. The chain uses TRBV4-3 and TRBJ1-4; 9 nucleotides line up with TRBD1. V gave up 1 base and J gave up 8 bases; unmatched junction bases: 17. CDR1 and CDR2 from the germline V gene are LGHNA and YSLEER. CDR3 length equals 19 residues. The CDR3 region is CASSQVTGQGAGLVEKLFF. The CDR3 nucleotides read TGCGCCAGCAGCCAAGTCACGGGACAGGGAGCTGGATTGGTGGAAAAACTGTTTTTT.

The chain combines TRBV5-1 with TRBJ1-1; no clear D gene. The CDR3 has 16 amino acids. Trimming took off 1 base at V and 4 bases at J, with 17 bases between the two ends. Germline V gene sequence: CDR1 SGHRS, CDR2 YFSETQ. For the CDR3, the DNA is TGCGCCAGCAGCTTGAATCAGTGGGGTATGGTCACTGAAGCTTTCTTT. This codes for CASSLNQWGMVTEAFF. Variable domain in full (rest from reference TRBV5-1 and TRBJ1-1): KAGVTQTPRYLIKTRGQQVTLSCSPISGHRSVSWYQQTPGQGLQFLFEYFSETQRNKGNFPGRFSGRQFSNSRSEMNVSTLELGDSALYLCASSLNQWGMVTEAFFGQGTRLTVV.

This chain connects TRBV20-1 to TRBJ2-3; 13 positions match TRBD2. V lost 2 bases, J lost 2 bases, and 4 bases stayed unmatched. This CDR3 has 16 amino acids. CDR1 DFQATT and CDR2 SNEGSKA come from the germline V gene (reference sequence). The CDR3 DNA reads TGCAGTGCTAGACCGACTAGCGGGGGGAACACAGATACGCAGTATTTT. The encoded protein is CSARPTSGGNTDTQYF.

This clonotype has a handful of counts. The chain uses TRBV6-2 or TRBV6-3 and TRBJ1-6, with D hard to call. V lost 4 bases to trimming and J lost 5 bases, with 12 bases between them. The CDR3 is 15 residues long. The germline V gene encodes CDR1 MNHEY and CDR2 SVGEGT. CDR3 loop: CASSWLIDDNSPLHF. CDR3 nucleotides: TGTGCCAGCAGTTGGCTCATAGACGATAATTCACCCCTCCACTTT.

The chain links TRBV6-2 or TRBV6-3 to TRBJ2-5; no definite D call. V was cut by 1 base and J by 14 bases, with 17 bases left in between. CDR3 length: 13 residues. Per germline, CDR1 MNHEY and CDR2 SVGEGT. The CDR3 DNA reads as TGTGCCAGCAGTTACTACTCCGGTCCTCCTTATTACTTC. This gives the protein CASSYYSGPPYYF.

The chain is built from TRBV3-1 and TRBJ2-7; 7 bases match TRBD2. CDR1 is LGHDT, CDR2 YNNKEL, per germline (reference sequence). The CDR3 spans 15 residues. V shed 0 bases, J shed 3 bases, and the junction held 5 bases outside the gene matches. CDR3 sequence reads: CASSQDRLAFYEQYF. The CDR3 DNA reads TGTGCCAGCAGCCAAGATAGACTAGCCTTCTACGAGCAGTACTTC.